One and the same sample provided the 13 T cell receptor beta chains below, sequenced in a study of T cell repertoires in aging, cancer and after chemotherapy. Amplification of TCR beta used genomic DNA extracted from peripheral blood. A mixed TRB-A/B primer pool amplified rearranged TRB by multiplex touch-down PCR. TCRdb called the multiplex PCR reads again in MiXCR, with one record for every CDR3 protein. The sample holds around 13,000 distinct CDR3 sequences; 35% to 45% are singletons and the top ten take around 6.3%. Input material: blood. These receptors were obtained from a human donor in good health. The donor label of this sample is uncertain.

V and J are TRBV6-6 and TRBJ1-2; 7 nucleotides line up with TRBD1. Trimming cost V 6 bases and J 4 bases; bases outside gene matches: 5. This CDR3 contains 13 residues. Germline CDR1 and CDR2: MNHNY and SVGAGI (reference sequence). The CDR3 DNA reads TGTGCCAGCAGCAGGACAGGTTTCTATGGCTACACCTTC. It codes for CASSRTGFYGYTF.

This clonotype rates as medium-sized. The V gene is TRBV19, the J gene TRBJ2-1; 7 nucleotides align to TRBD1. V gave up 6 bases and J gave up 6 bases; unmatched junction bases: 8. Germline assignment: CDR1 LNHDA and CDR2 SQIVND (reference sequence). This CDR3 spans 14 amino acids. This chain's CDR3 is CASSRQGLRNEQFF. In nucleotides, the CDR3 is TGTGCCAGTAGCCGACAGGGTTTGCGCAATGAGCAGTTCTTC.

This clonotype was observed a handful of times. The gene calls are TRBV27 and TRBJ1-5, with TRBD1 as a possible D gene (5 bases). The V end was cut by 1 base, the J end by 6 bases, with 13 bases between. CDR1 and CDR2 (germline): MNHEY, SMNVEV (reference sequence). CDR3 size: 15 residues. The CDR3 region is CASSLYWGGGQPQHF. CDR3 nucleotides: TGTGCCAGCAGTTTATATTGGGGGGGTGGTCAGCCCCAGCATTTT.

Details on this clonotype: This sequence may be a read error, since a much larger clone differs from it by one base. The gene calls are TRBV11-1 and TRBJ2-2; D call uncertain. Deletions cut 0 bases from V and 9 bases from J, with 8 bases between. CDR1 is SGHAT, CDR2 FQDESV, per germline (reference sequence). The CDR3 is 13 residues long. The CDR3 nucleotides read TGTGCCAGCAGCTTAGCTTGCGGCAGGGAGCTGTTTTTT. Translation: CASSLACGRELFF.

This clonotype was observed a handful of times. J is TRBJ1-4 and V is TRBV11-3; D gene ambiguous. The ends were cut back, 3 bases at V and 0 bases at J, with 11 bases in the middle. Germline loops: CDR1 SGHNT, CDR2 YENEEA. The CDR3 spans 16 residues. The CDR3 spells CASSLDGATTNEKLFF. In DNA form, the CDR3 reads TGTGCCAGCAGCTTGGACGGAGCCACAACTAATGAAAAACTGTTTTTT. The variable domain in full, completed from reference TRBV11-3 and TRBJ1-4, reads EAGVVQSPRYKIIEKKQPVAFWCNPISGHNTLYWYLQNLGQGPELLIRYENEEAVDDSQLPKDRFSAERLKGVDSTLKIQPAELGDSAVYLCASSLDGATTNEKLFFGSGTQLSVL.

This clonotype was counted a few times. V is TRBV6-5 and J is TRBJ2-7, with 7 bases fitting TRBD1. V lost 4 bases to trimming and J lost 4 bases; unmatched junction nucleotides: 7. The CDR3 contains 14 residues. Germline V gene sequence: CDR1 MNHEY, CDR2 SVGAGI. CDR3 amino acids: CASSFRDSRYEQYF. The CDR3 coding sequence is TGTGCCAGCAGTTTCCGGGACAGTCGGTACGAGCAGTACTTC.

Comments on this clonotype: Just one base apart from a much larger clone, this may be a read error. V and J are TRBV6-5 and TRBJ2-7; D might be TRBD1 (6 bases). The CDR3 has 16 amino acids. Germline CDR1 and CDR2: MNHEY and SVGAGI. V was cut by 6 bases and J by 3 bases, with 21 bases left in between. CDR3 bases: TGTGCCAGCAGAAAGTTGACAGGAAAGGGTTACTACGAGCAGTACTTC. Translating it yields CASRKLTGKGYYEQYF.

This clonotype was detected only a few times. This chain links TRBV6-5 with TRBJ1-2, with 8 bases identical to TRBD1. The V gene end was trimmed by 6 bases and the J gene end by 0 bases; junction bases not matched to a gene: 12. The CDR3 is 17 amino acids. The germline gives CDR1 MNHEY, CDR2 SVGAGI. The CDR3 nucleotides read TGTGCCAGCAGCCTTAACAGGGGGGGATCCTCTAACTATGGCTACACCTTC. Its protein is CASSLNRGGSSNYGYTF.

The sample holds a few counts of this clonotype. The chain links TRBV19 to TRBJ2-1, with 9 nucleotides matching TRBD2. Germline V gene sequence: CDR1 LNHDA, CDR2 SQIVND (reference sequence). Trimming removed 3 bases from V and 0 bases from J; junction bases left unmatched: 3. This CDR3 is built from 16 residues. The CDR3 DNA follows: TGTGCCAGTAGTATTCGCGGGGGGGCCTCCTACAATGAGCAGTTCTTC. This sequence encodes CASSIRGGASYNEQFF.

This clonotype was seen more than once but under ten times. The chain links TRBV6-4 to TRBJ2-2; 7 nucleotides match TRBD2. Germline lookup yields CDR1 MRHNA and CDR2 SNTAGT. There are 15 residues in the CDR3. V lost 6 bases and J lost 5; bases outside the gene matches: 9. For the CDR3, the DNA is TGTGCCAGCAGAAGTCCCGCCGGGGGGACCGGGGAGCTGTTTTTT. Encoded protein: CASRSPAGGTGELFF.

The chain uses TRBV30 and TRBJ2-3; the match to TRBD1 covers 7 bases. V was pared by 0 bases and J by 3 bases, with 0 bases of the junction left unmatched. This CDR3 contains 13 residues. Germline V CDR1 and CDR2: GTSNPN, SVGIG (reference sequence). CDR3 region: CAWSVQGTDTQYF. For the CDR3, the DNA is TGTGCCTGGAGTGTACAGGGGACAGATACGCAGTATTTT.

This clonotype occurred a few times. This sequence joins TRBV30 and TRBJ1-2, with 8 bases that match TRBD1. Germline V gene lookup returns CDR1 GTSNPN and CDR2 SVGIG (reference sequence). Germline trimming cut 3 bases from V and 8 bases from J; bases unmatched to any gene: 5. There are 12 residues in the CDR3. CDR3 coding DNA: TGTGCCTGGAGATGGGGGACAGGAGGCTACACCTTC. Translated: CAWRWGTGGYTF.

This clonotype has more than one count but fewer than ten. CDR3 amino acids: CASVGGLETQYF. The DNA for the CDR3 is TGTGCCAGCGTAGGGGGTCTGGAGACCCAGTACTTC. The chain couples TRBV6-1 to TRBJ2-5, with D possibly being TRBD1 (6 bases). CDR1 and CDR2 (germline): MNHNS, SASEGT. CDR3 size: 12 residues. V gave up 8 bases and J gave up 5 bases, with 12 bases separating them.